Each of the 27 T cell receptor beta chains below was sequenced from the same sample in a study of molecular identifiers for immune sequencing clone quantification. TCRdb itself ran the PCR reads through MiXCR, one entry per CDR3 protein. This sample has more than 550,000 distinct CDR3 sequences, with about 25% found just once. Sequenced material: naive CD8+ T cells from blood, with Jurkat cell RNA spiked in. Documented subset: FACS-sorted CD8+CD4-CCR7+CD45RA+ naive T cells. The receptors were gathered from a human donor in good health. Some libraries in this study had Jurkat cell RNA spiked in.

This sequence joins TRBV7-9 and TRBJ2-3; no clear D. This CDR3 spans 14 amino acids. The V and J ends lost 8 bases and 1 base respectively, with 13 bases between them. The germline V gene encodes CDR1 SEHNR and CDR2 FQNEAQ (reference sequence). CDR3 protein: CASGSPFGTDTQYF. The CDR3, as DNA: TGTGCCAGCGGCTCCCCGTTTGGCACAGATACGCAGTATTTT.

J is TRBJ2-1 and V is TRBV20-1; tentatively, D is TRBD1 or TRBD2 (5 bases each). V gave up 6 bases and J gave up 12 bases, with 27 bases separating them. CDR3 size: 15 residues. Germline V CDR1 and CDR2: DFQATT, SNEGSKA (reference sequence). The CDR3 nucleotides read TGCAGTGCGTTTGGGACGGGATCACCGTCGGATGGGCAGTTCTTC. This translates into CSAFGTGSPSDGQFF.

As concerns this clonotype: The CDR3 end shows no conserved phenylalanine or tryptophan, and so a read error is likely. V and J are TRBV29-1 and TRBJ2-6; D gene ambiguous. This CDR3 is 15 amino acids long. CDR1 and CDR2 from the germline V gene are SQVTM and ANQGSEA. V lost 3 bases to trimming and J lost 1 base, with 10 bases between them. The CDR3 nucleotides are TGCAGCGTTGAGTTGGTGGTGTCTGGGGCCAACGTCCTGACTGTC. This codes for CSVELVVSGANVLTV.

This clonotype has only a few counts. The chain carries TRBV7-9 and TRBJ1-5, with D possibly being TRBD1 (6 bases). Germline V CDR1 and CDR2: SEHNR, FQNEAQ (reference sequence). There are 14 residues in the CDR3. Trimming pared 2 bases from V and 5 bases from J, leaving 10 bases between. CDR3 coding DNA: TGTGCCAGCAGCTTACAGGGGAGCCATCAGCCCCAGCATTTT. It yields the protein CASSLQGSHQPQHF.

This clonotype was detected many times. The chain links TRBV5-1 to TRBJ1-6, with TRBD1 as a possible D gene (5 bases). The V gene lost 1 base and the J gene lost 10 bases, with 12 bases spanning the gap. This CDR3 has 14 amino acids. The germline V gene encodes CDR1 SGHRS and CDR2 YFSETQ. The CDR3 DNA reads TGCGCCAGCAGCTTGAGGGGTCTTGACTCACCCCTCCACTTT. This sequence encodes CASSLRGLDSPLHF. The full variable domain, its missing parts supplied by reference TRBV5-1 and TRBJ1-6, is KAGVTQTPRYLIKTRGQQVTLSCSPISGHRSVSWYQQTPGQGLQFLFEYFSETQRNKGNFPGRFSGRQFSNSRSEMNVSTLELGDSALYLCASSLRGLDSPLHFGNGTRLTVT.

The table lists this clonotype with a few counts. This chain connects TRBV27 to TRBJ2-7, with 7 bases lining up with TRBD1. Germline CDR1 and CDR2: MNHEY and SMNVEV (reference sequence). The CDR3 runs to 14 residues. Losses at the gene ends were 1 base for V and 7 bases for J; bases not matched to a gene: 7. The CDR3 loop reads CASSLYRGAGEQYF. The CDR3 region has the DNA TGTGCCAGCAGTTTATACAGGGGTGCTGGAGAGCAGTACTTC.

The chain combines TRBV21-1 with TRBJ1-4. TRBV21-1 is a pseudogene. The CDR3 loop spans 21 amino acids. In DNA form, the CDR3 reads TGTGCCAGCAGCAAAGAGGAGGCAGGGCTTAAAAGGGAGACAACTAATGAAAAACTGTTTTTT. Translated: CASSKEEAGLKRETTNEKLFF.

This clonotype was recorded at least ten times. The chain is built from TRBV4-1 and TRBJ1-1; the D gene is possibly TRBD1 (6 bases). The V gene's germline CDR1 is MGHRA and CDR2 YSYEKL. Trimming took 2 bases from V and 7 from J, leaving 11 bases between them. CDR3 length: 13 residues. In DNA, the CDR3 is TGCGCCAGCAGCCAAAAGGCGGACAGTGAAGCTTTCTTT. Amino acids: CASSQKADSEAFF.

CDR3 sequence: CASRDATPSYNEQFF. CDR3 nucleotide sequence: TGTGCCAGCCGGGACGCGACCCCTTCCTACAATGAGCAGTTCTTC. This chain links TRBV19 with TRBJ2-1, with D perhaps being TRBD1 or TRBD2 (5 bases each). Germline values: CDR1 LNHDA, CDR2 SQIVND (reference sequence). The CDR3 sequence is 15 residues long. The V end was cut by 9 bases, the J end by 1 base, with 16 bases between.

For this clonotype: This may be a read error, as it is one base from a much larger clone. This chain connects TRBV7-2 to TRBJ2-1; D is undetermined. Per the germline V gene, CDR1 is SGHTA and CDR2 is FQGNSA. The CDR3 loop spans 15 amino acids. The CDR3 DNA sequence: TGTGCCAGCAGCTCAGCAGAAACACTCTACAATGGGCAGTTCTTC. It specifies CASSSAETLYNGQFF.

This clonotype was found many times. V and J are TRBV5-6 and TRBJ2-7, with D possibly matching TRBD1 (5 bases). The germline V and J ends were trimmed by 1 base and 6 bases, with 14 bases remaining between them. Germline V gives CDR1 SGHDT, CDR2 YYEEEE. The CDR3 has 14 residues. In DNA form, the CDR3 reads TGTGCCAGCAGCTTGACCCCGGCCAGGGCCGAGCAGTACTTC. This gives the protein CASSLTPARAEQYF. Full variable domain (missing parts from reference TRBV5-6 and TRBJ2-7): DAGVTQSPTHLIKTRGQQVTLRCSPKSGHDTVSWYQQALGQGPQFIFQYYEEEERQRGNFPDRFSGHQFPNYSSELNVNALLLGDSALYLCASSLTPARAEQYFGPGTRLTVT.

V and J are TRBV3-1 and TRBJ2-2, with 11 bases matching TRBD1. The CDR3 runs 15 residues. The trim removed 7 bases at V and 3 bases at J, leaving 4 bases unmatched. Germline CDR1 and CDR2: LGHDT and YNNKEL (reference sequence). CDR3 nucleotides: TGTGCCAGCAAAGGACAGGGGGCATACACCGGGGAGCTGTTTTTT. It is translated as CASKGQGAYTGELFF.

The chain employs TRBV20-1 and TRBJ1-1; D is unclear. Trimming shortened V by 0 bases and J by 1 base, and 9 bases separated the two germline ends. The germline V gene has CDR1 DFQATT and CDR2 SNEGSKA (reference sequence). CDR3 size: 14 residues. CDR3 amino acids: CSARDAGQNTEAFF. The CDR3 DNA follows: TGCAGTGCTAGAGATGCAGGTCAGAACACTGAAGCTTTCTTT.

This clonotype was recorded many times. The chain has TRBV4-1 and TRBJ1-1; the match to TRBD1 covers 7 bases. Germline loops: CDR1 MGHRA, CDR2 YSYEKL. CDR3 size: 16 residues. The V segment lost 3 bases and the J segment 0 bases; nucleotides outside the gene matches: 7. The CDR3 region has the DNA TGCGCCAGCAGCCAGGCCCCACAGGGGATGAACACTGAAGCTTTCTTT. Residues: CASSQAPQGMNTEAFF.

The chain joins TRBV10-2 to TRBJ2-1; 12 bases map to TRBD2. The V gene end was trimmed by 3 bases and the J gene end by 6 bases; junction bases not matched to a gene: 3. Germline values: CDR1 WSHSY, CDR2 SAAADI. This CDR3 spans 15 amino acids. CDR3 nucleotide sequence: TGCGCCAGCAGTGAACTAGCGGGGGGCCCCAATGAGCAGTTCTTC. As protein: CASSELAGGPNEQFF.

As to this clonotype: One junction end does not reproduce the germline sequence, and a read error may be involved. This sequence joins TRBV2 and TRBJ2-5; perhaps TRBD1 as D (6 bases). The CDR3 runs 13 residues. Germline CDR1 and CDR2: SNHLY and FYNNEI. CDR3 region: CASSGGGGETQCF. CDR3 sequence (DNA): TGTGCCAGCAGTGGAGGGGGTGGAGAGACCCAGTGCTTC.

This clonotype was found many times. The chain combines TRBV7-9 with TRBJ2-3; D remains ambiguous. This CDR3 region has 10 residues. V dropped 7 bases and J dropped 6 bases, with 5 bases sitting between them. Germline V CDR1 and CDR2: SEHNR, FQNEAQ (reference sequence). The CDR3 here is CASTPDTQYF. Here the CDR3 DNA reads TGTGCCAGCACTCCGGATACGCAGTATTTT. Combining the CDR3 with reference TRBV7-9 and TRBJ2-3 gives the whole variable domain DTGVSQNPRHKITKRGQNVTFRCDPISEHNRLYWYRQTLGQGPEFLTYFQNEAQLEKSRLLSDRFSAERPKGSFSTLEIQRTEQGDSAMYLCASTPDTQYFGPGTRLTVL.

The chain is built from TRBV5-5 and TRBJ2-7; a weak D match, TRBD1 (6 bases). The CDR3 runs 15 residues. The ends were cut back, 4 bases at V and 7 bases at J, with 21 bases in the middle. CDR1 is SGHKS and CDR2 is YYEKEE in the germline V gene (reference sequence). The CDR3: CASSPGQFQVGEQYF. In DNA, the CDR3 is TGTGCCAGCAGCCCCGGACAGTTCCAGGTTGGGGAGCAGTACTTC.

The gene calls are TRBV7-9 and TRBJ2-3, with 7 positions matching TRBD1. The CDR3 contains 17 residues. Unmatched junction bases numbered 8, after V lost 2 bases and J lost 0 bases. Per the germline V gene, CDR1 is SEHNR and CDR2 is FQNEAQ (reference sequence). The CDR3, as DNA: TGTGCCAGCAGCTTAAGTTTTAGGGGGCCTAGCACAGATACGCAGTATTTT. This gives the protein CASSLSFRGPSTDTQYF.

This clonotype has just a few counts. The chain recombines TRBV4-1 with TRBJ2-2; D not resolved. V was trimmed by 4 bases and J by 6 bases, leaving 15 bases between them. This CDR3 contains 15 residues. Germline-derived CDR1 and CDR2 are MGHRA and YSYEKL. DNA of the CDR3: TGCGCCAGCAGCCGACCTGATCGAGGACCCGGGGAGCTGTTTTTT. It is translated as CASSRPDRGPGELFF.

On this clonotype: A read error may be the cause here, since a much bigger clone is one base away. This chain uses TRBV6-2 or TRBV6-3 with TRBJ2-3, with 9 bases lining up with TRBD2. CDR3 length equals 17 residues. Per the germline V gene, CDR1 is MNHEY and CDR2 is SVGEGT. Here the CDR3 reads CASSHSQSSGAADTQYF. For the CDR3, the DNA is TGTGCCAGCAGTCACTCACAATCTAGCGGGGCTGCAGATACGCAGTATTTT.

There are a few counts of this clonotype. The chain links TRBV11-2 to TRBJ1-3; tentatively, D is TRBD1 (6 bases). Germline V gene sequence: CDR1 SGHAT, CDR2 FQNNGV. There are 17 residues in the CDR3. With 0 bases removed from V and 3 bases from J, the gap between germline ends came to 15 bases. CDR3 loop: CASSLDPLRTDGNTIYF. The CDR3 DNA is TGTGCCAGCAGCTTAGACCCACTCCGGACAGATGGAAACACCATATATTTT.

This clonotype has only a few counts. The gene calls are TRBV10-3 and TRBJ2-2, with TRBD1 matching 11 bases. This CDR3 has 13 residues. Germline CDR1 reads ENHRY; CDR2 reads SYGVKD. V dropped 10 bases and J dropped 6; count of bases not matched to a gene: 4. CDR3 coding DNA: TGTGCCACCCCGGGACAGGGGGCCGGGGAGCTGTTTTTT. Encoded protein: CATPGQGAGELFF.

This clonotype came up many times. The chain carries TRBV28 and TRBJ2-4, with 11 bases matching TRBD2. CDR1 is MDHEN and CDR2 is SYDVKM in the germline V gene. V shed 7 bases and J 7 bases; nucleotides not matched to a gene: 12. The CDR3 is 16 residues long. CDR3 nucleotides: TGTGCCAGCAATGAAGGGACTAGCGGAGCTTGGAACATTCAGTACTTC. Translated, it gives CASNEGTSGAWNIQYF.

With respect to this clonotype: A much more abundant neighbour one base away suggests this may be a read error. The chain recombines TRBV3-1 with TRBJ1-2; D uncertain. Germline V gene data show CDR1 as LGHDT and CDR2 as YNNKEL (reference sequence). Trimming removed 0 bases from V and 6 bases from J, with 17 bases in between. The CDR3 consists of 16 residues. CDR3 in DNA: TGTGCCAGCAGCCAAGATCCTCCAACGGGAGTTGATGGCTACACCTTC. Translation: CASSQDPPTGVDGYTF.

This clonotype was detected ten times or more. The chain uses TRBV7-9 and TRBJ1-3; D call uncertain. The CDR3 is 16 residues long. V was trimmed by 3 bases and J by 2 bases, leaving 14 bases between them. CDR1 is SEHNR and CDR2 is FQNEAQ in the germline V gene (reference sequence). CDR3 bases: TGTGCCAGCAGCTTTTTGGACCACACGGCTGGAAACACCATATATTTT. As protein: CASSFLDHTAGNTIYF.

Points on this clonotype: This may be a read error: a much more frequent sequence differs by one nucleotide. The genes are TRBV28 and TRBJ2-5; D is unresolved. The length of the CDR3 is 15 residues. CDR1 is MDHEN, CDR2 SYDVKM, per germline. CDR3 in amino acids: CASSPTRPDQETQNF. The CDR3 nucleotides are TGTGCCAGCAGTCCTACCCGGCCCGATCAAGAGACCCAGAACTTC.